This T cell receptor (beta chain) comes out of a study of blood T cell repertoires in COVID-19. About the research overall: COVID-19 samples collected from the United States, Italy and Spain covered acute and convalescent phases.

Germline loops: CDR1 MNHEY, CDR2 SMNVEV (reference sequence). With 6 bases clipped from V and 7 bases from J, the junction kept 8 bases outside the gene matches. The CDR3 is 14 amino acids. Cohort 3 recovery required two negative PCRs, clearance, or symptom resolution. As processed by the authors: Amplification from reference gene primers served as the basis for estimated nucleated cell counts. Using immunoSEQ multiplex PCR, the repertoire was profiled, and TCRdb retains in-frame clones only, with some absent. The V and J calls and clone size are taken from that table; D and trimming were inferred from the DNA. This sample carries hundreds of thousands of clones, around 88% of them seen once, and the ten largest clones take 6% to 7%.

Sequencing was done on a sample of PBMCs or T cells enriched from blood (not recorded which). The chain couples TRBV27 to TRBJ2-1; TRBD2 aligns across 8 bases. This receptor was identified in a woman aged 35 to 49 who had recovered from COVID-19. CDR3 in amino acids: CASRFVGGGNEQFF. The CDR3, as DNA: TGTGCCAGCAGATTCGTCGGGGGGGGGAATGAGCAGTTCTTC.